The sequence of this TCR beta chain was determined in a study of control samples from healthy donors and cancer patients. TCRdb's table, derived via immunoSEQ multiplex PCR, lists solely in-frame clones and lacks some. The sample yields 250,000 to 300,000 clones, more than 65% seen once. V lost 3 bases, J lost 8 bases, and 11 bases lay in between. The CDR3 is 13 amino acids. Germline V CDR1 and CDR2: MNHEY, SVGAGI. Material for sequencing was PBMCs. This receptor was obtained from a woman aged 60-70 years with lung cancer. The V gene is TRBV6-5, the J gene TRBJ1-5; no clear D. This chain's CDR3 is CASSYRVMEPQHF. The CDR3 coding sequence is TGTGCCAGCAGTTATAGGGTTATGGAGCCCCAGCATTTT.